The clone carrying this T cell receptor beta chain has at least ten counts. Antigen specificity is unknown. Arm-PCR of CDR3 regions and iRepertoire HTBI primers were the basis on which TCR beta libraries were built. TCRdb re-analysed the multiplex PCR reads in MiXCR, keeping a single row per CDR3 protein. The table records around 400,000 distinct CDR3 sequences, roughly a sixth of them present only once. The germline V and J ends were trimmed by 4 bases and 5 bases, with 23 bases remaining between them. This CDR3 comprises 17 residues. Germline CDR1 KGHDR, CDR2 SFDVKD. The data originate from a study of regulatory T cells in long-lasting Graves disease. As to time point: newly diagnosed GD, antithyroid drugs for less than 3 months. The TCR library was prepared using RNA isolated from PBMCs. Doctors identified Graves' disease using the American Thyroid Association guidelines. General study points: Persistent cases of Graves' showed reduced TCR diversity relative to newly diagnosed patients. Favored usage of TRBV28, TRBJ1-2 and TRBJ2-5 was recorded in persistent disease. Authors noted too few samples as a limitation.

The sequenced sample was peripheral blood mononuclear cells (PBMCs), obtained at new diagnosis, from a patient treated with antithyroid drugs. The chain employs TRBV24-1 and TRBJ2-7; TRBD1 or TRBD2 may be the D gene (7 bases each). The sequence was obtained from a female donor with Graves disease. The CDR3 region is CATSDSGTAYGRDEQYF. The CDR3 DNA follows: TGTGCCACCAGTGACAGCGGGACAGCTTATGGGCGCGACGAGCAGTACTTC.